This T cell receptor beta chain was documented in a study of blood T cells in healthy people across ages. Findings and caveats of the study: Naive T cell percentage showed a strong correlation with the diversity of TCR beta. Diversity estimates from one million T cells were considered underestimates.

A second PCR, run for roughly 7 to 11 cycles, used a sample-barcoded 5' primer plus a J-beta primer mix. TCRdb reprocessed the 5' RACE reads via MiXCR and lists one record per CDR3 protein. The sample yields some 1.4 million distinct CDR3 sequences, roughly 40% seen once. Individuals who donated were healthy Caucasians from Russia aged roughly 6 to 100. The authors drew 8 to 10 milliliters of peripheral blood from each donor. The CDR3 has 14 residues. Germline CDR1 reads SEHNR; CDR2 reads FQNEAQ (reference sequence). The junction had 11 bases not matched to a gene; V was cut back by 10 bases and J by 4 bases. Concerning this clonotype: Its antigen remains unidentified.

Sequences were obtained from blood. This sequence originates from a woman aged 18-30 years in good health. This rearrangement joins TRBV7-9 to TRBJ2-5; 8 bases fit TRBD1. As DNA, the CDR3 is TGTGCCACCAAACGTGGGACAGGCGGAGAGACCCAGTACTTC. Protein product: CATKRGTGGETQYF.